This passage covers 11 T cell receptor beta chains from one sample sequenced in a study of blood T cell repertoires in COVID-19 (dated by TCRdb to between 2020 and 2021). Receptor libraries were prepared by the immunoSEQ multiplex PCR assay. TCRdb stores this immuneACCESS table with in-frame sequences only. Part of the clones is absent; in the studies checked, under half of the shortfall reflects unresolved V genes, and no reason is known for the rest. The sample includes some 130,000 clones, with roughly 80% observed a single time. The top ten clones comprise about 15% of the sample. Sequences were obtained from peripheral blood. These receptors originate from a woman aged 45-60 years with acute or convalescent COVID-19.

The CDR3 reads CASSIAVKQPQHF. CDR3 bases: TGTGCCAGTAGTATAGCGGTTAAGCAGCCCCAGCATTTT. This sequence joins TRBV19 and TRBJ1-5; D remains ambiguous. Looked up from germline, CDR1 is LNHDA and CDR2 is SQIVND (reference sequence). V lost 1 base and J lost 7, with 8 bases in between. This CDR3 is built from 13 residues.

The chain is built from TRBV18 and TRBJ1-3, with TRBD1 as a possible D gene (5 bases). The germline V and J ends were trimmed by 2 bases and 0 bases, with 14 bases remaining between them. The CDR3 has 17 residues. Per the germline V gene, CDR1 is KGHSH and CDR2 is LQKENI. For the CDR3, the DNA is TGTGCCAGCTCACCATCAGTGCCAGGGTACTCTGGAAACACCATATATTTT. It codes for CASSPSVPGYSGNTIYF.

The chain combines TRBV21-1 with TRBJ2-7; the table names TRBD1, a call not compared with the DNA. TRBV21-1 is flagged as a pseudogene. The CDR3 consists of 16 residues. The CDR3 reads CASSKAQGQGACEQYF. The CDR3 coding sequence is TGTGCCAGCAGCAAAGCTCAGGGACAGGGGGCGTGTGAGCAGTACTTC.

The chain employs TRBV11-2 and TRBJ2-3, with 10 bases matching TRBD1. The germline CDR1 and CDR2 sequences are SGHAT and FQNNGV. V was clipped by 6 bases and J by 4 bases; unmatched bases: 7. The CDR3 loop spans 15 amino acids. The CDR3 DNA is TGTGCCAGCAGTCCGGGACAGGGGATGGCAGATACGCAGTATTTT. This sequence encodes CASSPGQGMADTQYF.

The CDR3 loop reads CASSDPLGKGWVTEAFF. Here the CDR3 DNA reads TGTGCCAGCAGTGACCCGTTAGGCAAGGGGTGGGTCACTGAAGCTTTCTTT. The chain links TRBV6-4 to TRBJ1-1; D possibly corresponds to TRBD1 (5 bases). The CDR3 spans 17 residues. Trimming stripped 2 bases from V and 4 bases from J, with 20 bases between. Germline V gene data show CDR1 as MRHNA and CDR2 as SNTAGT.

The chain has TRBV27 and TRBJ1-1, with 7 bases that match TRBD1. Germline V lookup: CDR1 MNHEY, CDR2 SMNVEV (reference sequence). After removal of 5 bases from V and 1 base from J, the junction contained 7 bases not matched to a gene. The CDR3 contains 15 residues. DNA for the CDR3: TGTGCCAGCAGTCTGACAGGGAGTGGGAACACTGAAGCTTTCTTT. Protein product: CASSLTGSGNTEAFF.

This chain links TRBV12-3 or TRBV12-4 with TRBJ1-6, with 7 bases lining up with TRBD1. CDR3 size: 13 residues. V was clipped by 6 bases and J by 9 bases; unmatched bases: 5. CDR3 in amino acids: CASRQGNVSPLHF. CDR3 coding DNA: TGTGCCAGCAGACAGGGGAACGTTTCACCCCTCCACTTT.

This chain uses TRBV19 with TRBJ2-1; 7 positions match TRBD2. The junction had 6 bases not matched to a gene; V was cut back by 5 bases and J by 8 bases. CDR3 length: 13 residues. Germline V gene sequence: CDR1 LNHDA, CDR2 SQIVND (reference sequence). The CDR3 region has the DNA TGTGCCAGTAGTGCCGGACTAGTCGATGAGCAGTTCTTC. Amino acids: CASSAGLVDEQFF.

The chain combines TRBV5-1 with TRBJ1-2; 9 nucleotides match TRBD1. Per the germline V gene, CDR1 is SGHRS and CDR2 is YFSETQ. The trim removed 5 bases at V and 8 bases at J, leaving 13 bases unmatched. CDR3 length: 15 residues. CDR3 in amino acids: CASRVTTGGEGGYTF. CDR3 sequence (DNA): TGCGCCAGCAGGGTTACAACAGGGGGCGAAGGAGGCTACACCTTC.

The V call is TRBV7-8, the J call TRBJ1-2, with 7 bases fitting TRBD1. The CDR3 consists of 15 residues. Losses at the gene ends were 1 base for V and 6 bases for J; bases not matched to a gene: 8. CDR1 SGHVS and CDR2 FQNEAQ come from the germline V gene. The CDR3 protein is CASSLELQGTDGYTF. In DNA form, the CDR3 reads TGTGCCAGCAGCTTAGAACTACAGGGGACGGATGGCTACACCTTC.

This clone was seen more than once but under ten times. The chain recombines TRBV6-5 with TRBJ2-2; D perhaps matches TRBD1 (6 bases). Germline CDR1 and CDR2: MNHEY and SVGAGI. The CDR3 has 13 residues. V dropped 5 bases and J dropped 3 bases, with 7 bases sitting between them. DNA of the CDR3: TGTGCCAGCAGTCCAGGGGACACCGGGGAGCTGTTTTTT. It encodes CASSPGDTGELFF.